The rows below give T cell receptor beta chains drawn from one sample of a study of control samples from healthy donors and cancer patients. Profiled with immunoSEQ multiplex PCR; TCRdb holds only in-frame clones, not every one. The sample lists about 120,000 clones, more than 75% occurring once. Sequencing was carried out using blood. These receptors all stem from a man aged 18 to 29 in good health. Each CDR3 is given with its conserved first and last residue. D genes are given only for firm matches. Some rows mark clone size as missing; the rest say once, few, many or name a class of expanded clone.

V gene	J gene	clone size	D gene	CDR3 DNA	CDR3 protein
TRBV9	TRBJ1-3	NA	NA	TGTGCCAGCAGCGTAGAGCAGGGTCTTACTGTCTCTGGAAACACCATATATTTT	CASSVEQGLTVSGNTIYF
TRBV4-1	TRBJ1-1	NA	TRBD1	TGCGCCAGCAGCGACACACAGGGGGCGAGGGACACTGAAGCTTTCTTT	CASSDTQGARDTEAFF
TRBV5-6	TRBJ2-3	NA	TRBD1	TGTGCCAGCAGCTTGCAGGAAGGGACAGGGGCAGATACGCAGTATTTT	CASSLQEGTGADTQYF
TRBV19	TRBJ2-1	NA	NA	TGTGCCAGTACTGACATGGGACATGCTAACTACAATGAGCAGTTCTTC	CASTDMGHANYNEQFF
TRBV5-6	TRBJ2-5	NA	TRBD2	TGTGCCAGCAGCTTGACTAGCGGGAGCGGGCAAGAGACCCAGTACTTC	CASSLTSGSGQETQYF
TRBV7-8	TRBJ1-4	NA	TRBD1	TGTGCCAGCAGCCCCCAGGGGGCAACGGCTAATGAAAAACTGTTTTTT	CASSPQGATANEKLFF
TRBV5-6	TRBJ2-3	NA	TRBD2	TGTGCCAGCAGCATGACAGGTAGACTAGCGGGAGTAAGTGCAGATACGCAGTATTTT	CASSMTGRLAGVSADTQYF
TRBV27	TRBJ2-2	NA	NA	TGTGCCAGCAGTCGAGCCGGGACCCCCAACGGGGAGCTGTTTTTT	CASSRAGTPNGELFF
TRBV6-5	TRBJ1-3	NA	NA	TGTGCCAGCGAAATGGGGAGCGGAAACACCATATATTTT	CASEMGSGNTIYF
TRBV13	TRBJ2-7	once	TRBD1	TGTGCCAGCAGGCTTACAGGGGCCTCCTACGAGCAGTACTTC	CASRLTGASYEQYF
TRBV7-9	TRBJ1-3	NA	NA	TGTGCCAGCAGCTTAGATCGGGCGTCTGGAAACACCATATATTTT	CASSLDRASGNTIYF
TRBV19	TRBJ2-1	NA	NA	TGTGCCAGTAGTCCCGCCGCACGGCAGCATCACAATGAGCAGTTCTTC	CASSPAARQHHNEQFF
TRBV28	TRBJ2-7	NA	NA	TGTGCCAGCAGTTTTCCAAGACAGGCAAGCTTCTCCTACGAGCAGTACTTC	CASSFPRQASFSYEQYF
TRBV5-1	TRBJ2-4	NA	NA	TGCGCCAGCAGCTTGGCCGGGGCCAAAAACATTCAGTACTTC	CASSLAGAKNIQYF
TRBV9	TRBJ2-2	NA	TRBD2	TGTGCCAGCACTCAGCGGGAGAGGGGCGGGGAGCTGTTTTTT	CASTQRERGGELFF
TRBV15	TRBJ1-2	NA	NA	TGTGCCACCAGCAGGGACTTCCCCCCCAACTACACCTTC	CATSRDFPPNYTF
TRBV20-1	TRBJ1-6	NA	NA	TGCAGTGCTAGTTGGGACTTAAATTCACCCCTCCACTTT	CSASWDLNSPLHF
TRBV5-6	TRBJ2-7	NA	TRBD2	TGTGCCAGCAGCTTACTCTCTGCTAGCGGAACCTACGAGCAGTACTTC	CASSLLSASGTYEQYF
TRBV5-1	TRBJ1-2	NA	NA	TGCGCCAGCAGCTTGGATGGCTACACCTTC	CASSLDGYTF
TRBV5-1	TRBJ1-5	NA	NA	TGCGCCCGCAGCCCGGGGGGGGGAGAGCCCCAGCATTTT	CARSPGGGEPQHF
TRBV7-9	TRBJ2-3	NA	TRBD2	TGTGCCAGCAGCGAGACCGGACTAGCGGGAACGACAGATACGCAGTATTTT	CASSETGLAGTTDTQYF
TRBV25-1	TRBJ1-1	few	TRBD1	TGTGCCAGCCGCGACAGGGAATCAACTGAAGCTTTCTTT	CASRDRESTEAFF
TRBV5-1	TRBJ1-2	NA	NA	TGCGCCAGCAGCTTGGAGGACAGCTATGGCTACACCTTC	CASSLEDSYGYTF
TRBV4-1	TRBJ1-2	NA	NA	TGCGCCAGCAGCCAAGATCCGGCAGGGAAATCTCCTGGCTACACCTTC	CASSQDPAGKSPGYTF
TRBV15	TRBJ2-7	NA	NA	TGTGCCACCAGCAGCGTCCACTCGACAGACCCCTACGAGCAGTACTTC	CATSSVHSTDPYEQYF
TRBV7-2	TRBJ2-7	NA	NA	TGTGCCAGCAGCTTAGCAAGGGAGCAGTACTTC	CASSLAREQYF
TRBV3-1/TRBV3-2	TRBJ1-2	few	NA	TGTGCCAGCAGCCAACATACAGGGTCTAACTATGGCTACACCTTC	CASSQHTGSNYGYTF